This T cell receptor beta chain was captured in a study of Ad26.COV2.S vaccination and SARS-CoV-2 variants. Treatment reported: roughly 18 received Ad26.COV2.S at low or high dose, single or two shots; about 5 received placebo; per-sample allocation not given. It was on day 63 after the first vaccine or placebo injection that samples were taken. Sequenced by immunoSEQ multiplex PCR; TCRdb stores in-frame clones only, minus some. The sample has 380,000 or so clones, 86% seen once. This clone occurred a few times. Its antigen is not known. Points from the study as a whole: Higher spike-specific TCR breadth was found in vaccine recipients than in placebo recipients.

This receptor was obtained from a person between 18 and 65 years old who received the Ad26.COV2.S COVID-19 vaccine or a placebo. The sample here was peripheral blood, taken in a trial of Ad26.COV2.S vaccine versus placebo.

The CDR3: CASSYSTGGNEQFF. CDR3 in DNA: TGTGCCAGCAGTTACTCGACTGGGGGAAATGAGCAGTTCTTC. The chain couples TRBV6-6 to TRBJ2-1; D possibly uses TRBD1 or TRBD2 (5 bases each). The CDR3 has 14 residues. Germline CDR1 is MNHNY and CDR2 is SVGAGI (reference sequence). Deletions cut 0 bases from V and 7 bases from J, with 10 bases between.